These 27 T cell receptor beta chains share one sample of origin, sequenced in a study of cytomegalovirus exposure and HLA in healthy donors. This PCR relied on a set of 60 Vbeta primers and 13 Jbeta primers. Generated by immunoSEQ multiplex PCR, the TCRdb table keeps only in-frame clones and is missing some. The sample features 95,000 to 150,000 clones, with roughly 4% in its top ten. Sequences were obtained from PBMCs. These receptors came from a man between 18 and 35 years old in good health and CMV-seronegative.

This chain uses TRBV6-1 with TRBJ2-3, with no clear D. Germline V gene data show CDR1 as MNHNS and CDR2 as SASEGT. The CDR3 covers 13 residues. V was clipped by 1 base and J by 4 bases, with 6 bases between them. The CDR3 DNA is TGTGCCAGCAGTGAAGGACTTCCAGATACGCAGTATTTT. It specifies CASSEGLPDTQYF.

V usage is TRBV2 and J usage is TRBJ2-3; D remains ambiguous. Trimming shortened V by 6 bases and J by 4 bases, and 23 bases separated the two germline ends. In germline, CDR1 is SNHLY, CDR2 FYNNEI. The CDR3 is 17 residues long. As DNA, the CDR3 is TGTGCCAGCAGCGCCTGCTCGCGGATTACTCGCGCAGATACGCAGTATTTT. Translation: CASSACSRITRADTQYF.

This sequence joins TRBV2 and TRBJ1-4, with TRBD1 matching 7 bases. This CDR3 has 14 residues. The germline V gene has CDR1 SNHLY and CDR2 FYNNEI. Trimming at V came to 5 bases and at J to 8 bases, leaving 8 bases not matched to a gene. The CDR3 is CASSLGQVGEKLFF. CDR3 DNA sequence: TGTGCCAGCAGTTTAGGACAGGTTGGAGAAAAACTGTTTTTT.

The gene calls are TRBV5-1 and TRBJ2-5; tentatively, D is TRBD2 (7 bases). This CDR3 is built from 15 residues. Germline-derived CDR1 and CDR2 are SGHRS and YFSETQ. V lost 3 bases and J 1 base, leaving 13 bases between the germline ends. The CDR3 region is CASSSAGASQETQYF. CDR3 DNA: TGCGCCAGCAGCTCCGCGGGGGCGAGCCAAGAGACCCAGTACTTC.

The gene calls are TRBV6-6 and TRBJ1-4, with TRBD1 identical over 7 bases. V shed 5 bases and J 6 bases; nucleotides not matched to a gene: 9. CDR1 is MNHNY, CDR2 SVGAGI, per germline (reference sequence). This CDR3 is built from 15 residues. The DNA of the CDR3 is TGTGCCAGCAGTACTATTCTTGGGACAGATGAAAAACTGTTTTTT. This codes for CASSTILGTDEKLFF.

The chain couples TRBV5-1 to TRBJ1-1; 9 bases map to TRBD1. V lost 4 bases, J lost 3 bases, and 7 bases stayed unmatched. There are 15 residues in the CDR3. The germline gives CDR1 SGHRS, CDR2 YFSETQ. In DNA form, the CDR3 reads TGCGCCAGCAGCAGGACAGGGGTCGGCGACACTGAAGCTTTCTTT. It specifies CASSRTGVGDTEAFF.

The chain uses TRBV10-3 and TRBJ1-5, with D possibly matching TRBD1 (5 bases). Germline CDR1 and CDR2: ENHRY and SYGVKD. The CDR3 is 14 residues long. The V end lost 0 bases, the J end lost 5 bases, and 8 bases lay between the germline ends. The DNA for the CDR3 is TGTGCCATCAGTGAGTCCCCAGGGTATCAGCCCCAGCATTTT. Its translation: CAISESPGYQPQHF.

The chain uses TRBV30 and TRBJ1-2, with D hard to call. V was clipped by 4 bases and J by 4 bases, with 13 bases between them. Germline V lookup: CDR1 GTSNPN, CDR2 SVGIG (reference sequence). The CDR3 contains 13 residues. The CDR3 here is CAWTPATGYGYTF. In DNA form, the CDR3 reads TGTGCCTGGACGCCTGCAACGGGCTATGGCTACACCTTC.

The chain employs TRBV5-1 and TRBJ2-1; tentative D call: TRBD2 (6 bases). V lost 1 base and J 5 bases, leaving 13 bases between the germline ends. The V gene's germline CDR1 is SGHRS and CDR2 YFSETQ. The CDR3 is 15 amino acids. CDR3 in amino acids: CASSLPTGSHNEQFF. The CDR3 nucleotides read TGCGCCAGCAGCTTGCCCACCGGGAGCCACAATGAGCAGTTCTTC.

The CDR3 loop is CASRDTGGWSFEQYF. The CDR3 DNA sequence: TGTGCCAGTAGGGACACAGGGGGTTGGTCGTTTGAGCAGTACTTC. V is TRBV19 and J is TRBJ2-7, with 8 bases identical to TRBD1. The CDR3 covers 15 residues. CDR1 LNHDA and CDR2 SQIVND come from the germline V gene (reference sequence). Trimming cost V 6 bases and J 7 bases; bases outside gene matches: 14.

CDR3 loop: CATKGLPTDTQYF. The CDR3 DNA sequence: TGTGCCACCAAGGGACTTCCCACAGATACGCAGTATTTT. V gene TRBV5-6 combines with J gene TRBJ2-3; D may be TRBD2 (6 bases). The V gene's germline CDR1 is SGHDT and CDR2 YYEEEE. Between the trimmed V and J ends, which lost 9 bases and 2 bases, there was a span of 13 bases. This CDR3 has 13 amino acids.

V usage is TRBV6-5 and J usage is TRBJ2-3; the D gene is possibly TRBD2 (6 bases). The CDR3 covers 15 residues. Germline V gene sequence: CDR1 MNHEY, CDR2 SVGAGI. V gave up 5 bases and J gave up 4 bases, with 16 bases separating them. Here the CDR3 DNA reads TGTGCCAGCAGTAAGGCGCGGGGTATTGCAGATACGCAGTATTTT. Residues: CASSKARGIADTQYF.

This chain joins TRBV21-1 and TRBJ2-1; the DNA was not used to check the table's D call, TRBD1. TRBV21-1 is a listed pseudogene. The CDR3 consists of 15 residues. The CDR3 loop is CASSLERPGMGEQFF. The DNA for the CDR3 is TGTGCCAGCAGCCTCGAACGTCCAGGGATGGGTGAGCAGTTCTTC.

CDR3 sequence: CASSQELGAHTEAFF. DNA of the CDR3: TGTGCCAGCAGCCAAGAATTAGGGGCACACACTGAAGCTTTCTTT. V usage is TRBV14 and J usage is TRBJ1-1; weak D call: TRBD1 (5 bases). V was clipped by 0 bases and J by 3 bases, with 11 bases between them. Germline values: CDR1 SGHDN, CDR2 FVKESK. The length of the CDR3 is 15 residues.

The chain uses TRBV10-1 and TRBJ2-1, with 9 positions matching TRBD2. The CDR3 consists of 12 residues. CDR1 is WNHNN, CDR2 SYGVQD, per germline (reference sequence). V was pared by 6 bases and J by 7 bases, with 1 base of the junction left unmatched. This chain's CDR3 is CASSLAGNEQFF. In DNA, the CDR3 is TGCGCCAGCAGCCTAGCGGGAAATGAGCAGTTCTTC.

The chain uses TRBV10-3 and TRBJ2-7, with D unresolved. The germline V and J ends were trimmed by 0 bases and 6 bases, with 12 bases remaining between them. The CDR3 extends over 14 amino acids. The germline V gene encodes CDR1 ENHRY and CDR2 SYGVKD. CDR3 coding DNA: TGTGCCATCAGTGAGTCGCAGGTCGTCCCCGAGCAGTACTTC. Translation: CAISESQVVPEQYF.

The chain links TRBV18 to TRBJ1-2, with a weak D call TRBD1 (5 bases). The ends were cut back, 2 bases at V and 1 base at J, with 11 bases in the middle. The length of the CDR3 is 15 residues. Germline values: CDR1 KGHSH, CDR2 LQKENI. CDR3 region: CASSPFKQVNYGYTF. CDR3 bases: TGTGCCAGCTCACCATTTAAACAGGTTAACTATGGCTACACCTTC.

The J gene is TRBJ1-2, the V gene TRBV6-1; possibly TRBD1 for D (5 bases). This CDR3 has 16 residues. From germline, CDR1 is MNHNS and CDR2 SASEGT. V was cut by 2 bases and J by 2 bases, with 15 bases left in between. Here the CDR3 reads CASSESLGRANYGYTF. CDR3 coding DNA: TGTGCCAGCAGTGAATCTCTTGGCAGGGCGAACTATGGCTACACCTTC.

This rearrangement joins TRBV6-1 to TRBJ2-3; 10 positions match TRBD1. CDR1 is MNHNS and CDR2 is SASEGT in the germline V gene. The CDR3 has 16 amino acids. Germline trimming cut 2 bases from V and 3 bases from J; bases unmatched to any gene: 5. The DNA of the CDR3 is TGTGCCAGCAGTGAAAACCCGGGACAGGGGACAGATACGCAGTATTTT. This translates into CASSENPGQGTDTQYF.

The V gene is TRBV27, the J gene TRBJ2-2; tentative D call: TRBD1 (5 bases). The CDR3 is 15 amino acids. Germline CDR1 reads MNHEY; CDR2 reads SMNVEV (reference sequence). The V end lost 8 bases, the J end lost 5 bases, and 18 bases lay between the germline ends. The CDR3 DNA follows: TGTGCCAGCGGCCTCCTCATGGGGCGTACCGGGGAGCTGTTTTTT. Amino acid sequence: CASGLLMGRTGELFF.

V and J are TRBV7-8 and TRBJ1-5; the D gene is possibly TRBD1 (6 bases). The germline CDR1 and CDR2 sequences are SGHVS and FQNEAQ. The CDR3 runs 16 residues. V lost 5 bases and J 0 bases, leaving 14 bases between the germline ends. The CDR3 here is CASSPEGGHSNQPQHF. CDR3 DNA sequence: TGTGCCAGCAGCCCCGAAGGGGGACATAGCAATCAGCCCCAGCATTTT.

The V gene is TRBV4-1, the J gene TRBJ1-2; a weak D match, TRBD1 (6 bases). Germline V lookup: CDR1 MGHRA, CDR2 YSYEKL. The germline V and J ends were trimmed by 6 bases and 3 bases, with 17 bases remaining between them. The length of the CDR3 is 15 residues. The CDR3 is CASSLTTGQHYGYTF. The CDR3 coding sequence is TGCGCCAGCAGTCTTACTACTGGACAGCACTATGGCTACACCTTC.

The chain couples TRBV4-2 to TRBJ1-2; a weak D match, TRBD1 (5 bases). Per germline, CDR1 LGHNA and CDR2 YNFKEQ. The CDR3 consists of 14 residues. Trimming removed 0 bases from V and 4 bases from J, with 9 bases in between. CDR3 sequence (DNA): TGTGCCAGCAGCCAAGATACCAGGGCCTATGGCTACACCTTC. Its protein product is CASSQDTRAYGYTF.

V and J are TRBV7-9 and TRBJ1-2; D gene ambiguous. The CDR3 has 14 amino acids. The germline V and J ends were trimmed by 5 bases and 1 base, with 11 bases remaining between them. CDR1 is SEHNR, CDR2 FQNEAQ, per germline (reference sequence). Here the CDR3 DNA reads TGTGCCAGCAGCGGGCCATTTCTTAACTATGGCTACACCTTC. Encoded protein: CASSGPFLNYGYTF.

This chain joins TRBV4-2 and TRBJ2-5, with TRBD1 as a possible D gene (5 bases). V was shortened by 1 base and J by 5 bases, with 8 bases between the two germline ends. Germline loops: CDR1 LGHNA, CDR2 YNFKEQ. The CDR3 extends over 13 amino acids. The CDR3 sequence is CASSQGWGETQYF. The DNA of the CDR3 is TGTGCCAGCAGCCAAGGGTGGGGCGAGACCCAGTACTTC.

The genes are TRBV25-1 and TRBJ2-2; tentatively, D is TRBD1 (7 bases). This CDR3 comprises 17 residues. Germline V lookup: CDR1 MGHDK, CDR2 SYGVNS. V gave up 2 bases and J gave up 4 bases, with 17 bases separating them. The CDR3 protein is CASSERGGGSSTGELFF. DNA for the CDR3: TGTGCCAGCAGTGAACGTGGAGGGGGCTCGAGCACCGGGGAGCTGTTTTTT. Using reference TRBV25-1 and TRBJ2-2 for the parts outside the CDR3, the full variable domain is EADIYQTPRYLVIGTGKKITLECSQTMGHDKMYWYQQDPGMELHLIHYSYGVNSTEKGDLSSESTVSRIRTEHFPLTLESARPSHTSQYLCASSERGGGSSTGELFFGEGSRLTVL.

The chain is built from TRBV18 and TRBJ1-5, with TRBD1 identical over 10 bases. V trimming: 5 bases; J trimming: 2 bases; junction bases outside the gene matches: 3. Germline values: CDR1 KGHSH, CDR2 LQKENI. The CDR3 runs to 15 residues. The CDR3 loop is CASSATGGRNQPQHF. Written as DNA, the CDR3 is TGTGCCAGCTCAGCGACAGGGGGCCGCAATCAGCCCCAGCATTTT.